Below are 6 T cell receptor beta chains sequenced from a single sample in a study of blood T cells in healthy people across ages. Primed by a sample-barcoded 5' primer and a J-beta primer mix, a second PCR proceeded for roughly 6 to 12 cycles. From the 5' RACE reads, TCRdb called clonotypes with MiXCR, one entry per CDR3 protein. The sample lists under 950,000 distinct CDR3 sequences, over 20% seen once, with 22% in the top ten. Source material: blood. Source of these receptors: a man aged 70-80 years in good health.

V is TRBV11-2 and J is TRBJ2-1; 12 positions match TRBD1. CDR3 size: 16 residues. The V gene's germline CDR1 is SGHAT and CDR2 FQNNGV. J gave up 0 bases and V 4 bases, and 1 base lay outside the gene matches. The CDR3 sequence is CASSSGQGASYNEQFF. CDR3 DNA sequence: TGTGCCAGCAGCTCGGGACAGGGGGCCTCCTACAATGAGCAGTTCTTC.

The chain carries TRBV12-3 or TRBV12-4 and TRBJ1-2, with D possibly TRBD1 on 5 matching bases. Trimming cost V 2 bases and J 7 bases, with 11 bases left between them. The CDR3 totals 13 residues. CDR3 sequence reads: CASSLRAGIGYTF. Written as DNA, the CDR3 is TGTGCCAGCAGTTTAAGGGCAGGGATTGGCTACACCTTC.

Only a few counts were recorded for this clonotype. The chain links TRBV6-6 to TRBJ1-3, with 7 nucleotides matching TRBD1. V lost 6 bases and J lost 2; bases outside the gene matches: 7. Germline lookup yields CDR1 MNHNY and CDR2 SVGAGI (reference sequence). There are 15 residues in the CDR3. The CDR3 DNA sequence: TGTGCCAGCAGCCCCCCCGGGACAGCTGGAAACACCATATATTTT. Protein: CASSPPGTAGNTIYF.

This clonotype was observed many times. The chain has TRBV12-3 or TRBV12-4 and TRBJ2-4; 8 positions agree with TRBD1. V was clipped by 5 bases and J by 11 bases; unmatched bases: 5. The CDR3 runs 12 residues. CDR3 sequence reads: CASSRETGVQYF. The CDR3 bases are TGTGCCAGCAGTAGGGAGACAGGGGTTCAGTACTTC.

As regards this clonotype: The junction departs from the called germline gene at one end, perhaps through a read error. This CDR3 reads CASGIKRTQSTDTEYF. In DNA, the CDR3 is TGTGCCAGCGGAATTAAAAGGACACAAAGCACAGATACGGAGTATTTT. The chain is built from TRBV12-3 or TRBV12-4 and TRBJ2-3; possibly TRBD1 for D (5 bases). The CDR3 has 16 residues.

In DNA, the CDR3 is TGTGCCAGCAGTGGTCCTAGCGGGAGGGTGGATGAGCAGTTCTTC. Its translation: CASSGPSGRVDEQFF. This chain connects TRBV6-2 or TRBV6-3 to TRBJ2-1, with 12 bases fitting TRBD2. V gave up 5 bases and J gave up 8 bases; unmatched junction bases: 7. The CDR3 has 15 residues. Germline values: CDR1 MNHEY, CDR2 SVGEGT.